This T cell receptor beta chain was identified in a study of blood T cell repertoires in COVID-19. Study details: Acute and convalescent COVID-19 specimens originated in the United States, Italy and Spain. In each case, the material was cDNA or gDNA derived from T cells, B-cell-depleted T cells, or PBMCs.

Per the original methods: From reference gene primer amplification, estimates of nucleated cell counts were derived. Clones were read by immunoSEQ multiplex PCR, and TCRdb kept only the in-frame ones, dropping some. For V, J and clone size, that table is used; D and trimming come from the DNA. The sample yields more than 90,000 clones, roughly 85% seen once. After removal of 6 bases from V and 3 bases from J, the junction contained 8 bases not matched to a gene. The CDR3 has 14 residues. Germline CDR1 is LNHDA and CDR2 is SQIVND (reference sequence). This chain connects TRBV19 to TRBJ2-7; 7 bases match TRBD1. The sample was peripheral blood. This TCR was sampled from a woman in her seventies with active or convalescent COVID-19. The CDR3 here is CASSLGTDLYEQYF. CDR3 DNA sequence: TGTGCCAGTAGCCTCGGGACAGATCTCTACGAGCAGTACTTC.